This note documents a single T cell receptor (beta chain) sequence. This entry is derived from a study of shared clonotypes between healthy human individuals. Sorted-subset replicate PCR reactions contained roughly 200 ng DNA, corresponding to some 30,000 T cell genomes. TCRdb keeps only in-frame clones here, not all; method: immunoSEQ multiplex PCR. The sample records approximately 2.3 million clones, 90% to 95% being singletons. Germline CDR1 reads SGHVS; CDR2 reads FQNEAQ. The V segment lost 5 bases and the J segment 4 bases; nucleotides outside the gene matches: 9. The CDR3 covers 17 residues. Sequencing input: naive CD4+ T cells from PBMCs. Subset defined: CD45RA+ positively selected. V usage is TRBV7-8 and J usage is TRBJ2-5, with 14 nucleotides matching TRBD2. This clonotype was sampled from a man aged 18 to 30 in good health. Some clones in this sample may be carry-over from other donors' samples. CDR3 DNA sequence: TGTGCCAGCAGCCCATTCGGACTAGCGGGAGGCAGAGAGACCCAGTACTTC. The encoded protein is CASSPFGLAGGRETQYF.